This TCR beta chain was profiled in a study of blood T cell repertoires in COVID-19 (dated by TCRdb to 2020 to 2021). With regard to the full study: Collaborator samples came from the United States, Italy and Spain and covered acute and convalescent phases of COVID-19. The prospective study material was composed of cDNA or gDNA derived from T cells, B-cell-depleted T cells, or PBMCs. Deeply sampled blood TCRbeta repertoires from subjects exposed to, actively infected with, or recovered from COVID-19 were included in the dataset. The repertoires were made available in a free public database intended to serve as a resource for research on the immune response to SARS-CoV-2. Samples were obtained from the ongoing ImmuneRACE study (first 160 participants) and from some 1,200 subjects provided by 6 global collaborators. Sample metadata almost always included a de-identified subject ID, COVID-19 status, age in years and sex. Where available, HLA class I and class II types were obtained from metadata supplied by the sample provider rather than from assay-based typing. The paper's findings and limits, for the study overall: How much clinical and demographic metadata was included differed by source and by participant, and the metadata was provided uncurated.

TCRbeta CDR3 regions were amplified from genomic DNA by means of the immunoSEQ Assay, a bias-controlled multiplex PCR. The source study handled its data this way. The number of nucleated cells in each sample was estimated from the amplification of reference gene primers within the assay. To quantify the absolute abundance of each unique TCRbeta CDR3 rearrangement, sequence reads were collapsed and filtered. For each sample, productive Simpson clonality was calculated by taking the square root of Simpson's diversity index across productive rearrangements. The source is immuneACCESS, and TCRdb retained only in-frame sequences with V and J called. Part of the clones is not carried over; for the studies checked, unresolved V genes explain less than half of this, and the remainder is unexplained. The V and J calls and clone size were taken over from that table, and D and trimming were inferred from the DNA. This sample comprises 90,000 to 120,000 clones, roughly 84% of them detected only once. 4% to 5.5% of the sample belongs to the ten largest clones.

V ends up 2 bases short and J 2 bases short, with an unmatched junction base count of 6. The CDR3 covers 15 residues, taking in both the cysteine and the phenylalanine. CDR3 DNA only is kept here, 45 bases in frame from base 1. CDR1 and CDR2 were assigned from the germline V gene as MDHEN and SYDVKM. Each collaborating institution followed its own protocols to collect whole blood in K2EDTA tubes. For TCRbeta analysis, collaborator samples were shipped as frozen whole blood, as isolated PBMCs, or as DNA extracted from either sample type. As regards this clone: Its recognized antigen is unknown. Per-nucleotide qualities are absent, and no much larger clonotype sits a single base away.

This receptor was identified in a human donor in a cohort sampled during active COVID-19. Source material: peripheral blood. The chain joins TRBV28 to TRBJ2-7; 7 junctional bases match TRBD2. The DNA sequence is TGTGCCAGCAGTTTACCGGGACTACTAACCTACGAGCAGTACTTC. It codes for CASSLPGLLTYEQYF.